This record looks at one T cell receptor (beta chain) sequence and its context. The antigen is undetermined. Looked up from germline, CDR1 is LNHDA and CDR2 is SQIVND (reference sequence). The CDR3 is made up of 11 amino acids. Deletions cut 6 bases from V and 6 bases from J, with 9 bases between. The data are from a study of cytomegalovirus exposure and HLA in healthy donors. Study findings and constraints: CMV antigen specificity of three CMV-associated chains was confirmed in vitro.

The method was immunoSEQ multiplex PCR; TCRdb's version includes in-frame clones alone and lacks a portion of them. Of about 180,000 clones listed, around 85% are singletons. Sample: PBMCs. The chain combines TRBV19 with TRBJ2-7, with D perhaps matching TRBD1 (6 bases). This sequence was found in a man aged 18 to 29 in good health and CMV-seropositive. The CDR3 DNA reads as TGTGCCAGTAGGGGGGCAGCCGAGCAGTACTTC. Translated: CASRGAAEQYF.